These 11 T cell receptor beta chains came from one sample sequenced in a study of blood T cell repertoires in COVID-19. Using immunoSEQ multiplex PCR, the repertoire was profiled, and TCRdb retains in-frame clones only, with some absent. The data hold 310,000 or so clones, with 70% to 90% observed a single time. The sequencing sample was made of PBMCs or T cells enriched from blood (not recorded which). These receptors all come from a woman between 18 and 30 years old who had recovered from COVID-19.

The chain uses TRBV24-1 and TRBJ1-2; weak D call: TRBD1 (5 bases). Per the germline V gene, CDR1 is KGHDR and CDR2 is SFDVKD. Between the trimmed V and J ends, which lost 9 bases and 3 bases, there was a span of 13 bases. The CDR3 extends over 13 amino acids. CDR3 DNA sequence: TGTGCCACCGGGGCAGGGTGGGACTATGGCTACACCTTC. It yields the protein CATGAGWDYGYTF.

J is TRBJ2-1 and V is TRBV5-1, with 10 positions matching TRBD2. CDR1 and CDR2 (germline): SGHRS, YFSETQ. Losses at the gene ends were 4 bases for V and 4 bases for J; bases not matched to a gene: 5. This CDR3 region has 15 residues. The CDR3 loop is CASSTSGGVYNEQFF. In DNA form, the CDR3 reads TGCGCCAGCAGCACAAGCGGGGGGGTTTACAATGAGCAGTTCTTC. Combining the CDR3 with reference TRBV5-1 and TRBJ2-1 gives the whole variable domain KAGVTQTPRYLIKTRGQQVTLSCSPISGHRSVSWYQQTPGQGLQFLFEYFSETQRNKGNFPGRFSGRQFSNSRSEMNVSTLELGDSALYLCASSTSGGVYNEQFFGPGTRLTVL.

The J gene is TRBJ2-7, the V gene TRBV19; no firm D call. Germline V lookup: CDR1 LNHDA, CDR2 SQIVND (reference sequence). This CDR3 region has 15 residues. The germline V and J ends were trimmed by 5 bases and 0 bases, with 14 bases remaining between them. CDR3 DNA: TGTGCCAGTAGTCCTGTCCAGGTCCCCTCCTACGAGCAGTACTTC. Amino acid sequence: CASSPVQVPSYEQYF.

The rearrangement links TRBV21-1 to TRBJ2-3; TRBD1 is taken as the D call from the table, unchecked against the DNA. TRBV21-1 is a recognized pseudogene. This CDR3 region has 16 residues. CDR3 residues: CASSQDQGGTFDTQYF. The CDR3 nucleotides are TGTGCCAGCAGCCAAGACCAAGGGGGAACATTCGATACGCAGTATTTT.

This clone occurred a few times. This chain uses TRBV7-9 with TRBJ1-5; D may be TRBD1 (6 bases). The CDR3 consists of 15 residues. Trimming shortened V by 5 bases and J by 3 bases, and 14 bases separated the two germline ends. The germline gives CDR1 SEHNR, CDR2 FQNEAQ (reference sequence). The chain's CDR3 is CASSPRGNDNQPQHF. As DNA, the CDR3 is TGTGCCAGCAGCCCGAGGGGGAATGACAATCAGCCCCAGCATTTT.

The rearrangement joins TRBV4-1 to TRBJ1-5; no clear D. Germline V gene data show CDR1 as MGHRA and CDR2 as YSYEKL. The ends were cut back, 1 base at V and 7 bases at J, with 17 bases in the middle. The CDR3 length is 16 residues. CDR3 in amino acids: CASSQVGRGLEQPQHF. CDR3 sequence (DNA): TGCGCCAGCAGCCAAGTCGGTCGGGGATTAGAACAGCCCCAGCATTTT.

The chain recombines TRBV27 with TRBJ1-5; D gene uncertain. This CDR3 region has 12 residues. The V gene's germline CDR1 is MNHEY and CDR2 SMNVEV (reference sequence). The V end was cut by 5 bases, the J end by 9 bases, with 11 bases between. The CDR3 DNA sequence: TGTGCCAGCAGTCTCCCTCTCGGGCCCCAGCATTTT. This sequence encodes CASSLPLGPQHF.

The CDR3 sequence is CASSFTSGSTDTQYF. CDR3 nucleotide sequence: TGTGCCAGCAGTTTTACTAGCGGGAGCACAGATACGCAGTATTTT. The J gene is TRBJ2-3, the V gene TRBV7-6; 9 bases match TRBD2. There are 15 residues in the CDR3. Germline V CDR1 and CDR2: SGHVS, FNYEAQ. V gave up 6 bases and J gave up 0 bases; unmatched junction bases: 4.

The chain links TRBV3-1 (or the pseudogene TRBV3-2) to TRBJ2-2; 7 bases map to TRBD1. The CDR3 length is 17 residues. Unmatched junction bases numbered 11, after V lost 1 base and J lost 6 bases. The germline CDR1 and CDR2 sequences are LGHDT and YNNKEL (reference sequence). DNA of the CDR3: TGTGCCAGCAGCCAAGTACGGAAGGACAGGCTTCCCGGGGAGCTGTTTTTT. Translated: CASSQVRKDRLPGELFF.

The gene calls are TRBV13 and TRBJ1-1; D unresolved. CDR3 length: 14 amino acids. Trimming removed 1 base at V and 1 base at J, with 7 bases between. Germline assignment: CDR1 PRHDT and CDR2 FYEKMQ (reference sequence). The CDR3 region has the DNA TGTGCCAGCAGCTTAGCCCCGGGGAACACTGAAGCTTTCTTT. This codes for CASSLAPGNTEAFF.

A remark on this clone: Since no conserved phenylalanine or tryptophan closes the CDR3, a read error is the likely cause. Because the CDR3's place on the DNA is in doubt, the DNA is left out and the CDR3 is given as listed by TCRdb. The chain recombines TRBV7-2 with TRBJ2-7; TRBD1 reflects the table's D call only, with no check against the DNA. Looked up from germline, CDR1 is SGHTA and CDR2 is FQGNSA. Including both end residues, the CDR3 is 14 amino acids long. The CDR3 sequence: CASSLPGQSGPITI.